This T cell receptor (beta chain) was observed in a study of beta chain features in type 1 diabetes. The germline CDR1 and CDR2 sequences are MGHRA and YSYEKL. J was trimmed by 4 bases and V by 4 bases; bases with no gene match: 9. This CDR3 comprises 15 residues. This clone was recorded a few times. Sequenced material consisted of expressed TCRB transcripts (all of the isolated RNA was reverse transcribed). TCRdb keeps only in-frame clones here, not all; method: immunoSEQ multiplex PCR. The sample carries some 410,000 clones, more than 11% recorded once. The receptor's source is a young man in good health. This rearrangement joins TRBV4-1 to TRBJ2-5; TRBD1 matches at 7 bases. Sample: naive CD4+ T cells from blood. The CDR3 reads CASSPSRGRIETQYF. The CDR3 coding sequence is TGCGCCAGCAGCCCTTCTAGGGGGCGCATAGAGACCCAGTACTTC.